This T cell receptor beta chain was captured by sequencing in a study of siplizumab effects on memory and regulatory T cells. The method was immunoSEQ multiplex PCR; TCRdb's version includes in-frame clones alone and lacks a portion of them. Of tens of thousands of clones listed, roughly 87% were seen once; the top ten hold about 0.35%. The CDR3 is made up of 15 amino acids. V lost 2 bases to trimming and J lost 3 bases; unmatched junction nucleotides: 7. Germline loops: CDR1 MGHRA, CDR2 YSYEKL. The rearrangement uses TRBV4-1 and TRBJ2-7, with 7 nucleotides matching TRBD2. This TCR derives from a human donor in good health. Sequencing was performed on naive CD8+ T cells sorted from blood. Here the CDR3 DNA reads TGCGCCAGCAGCCAACAGGCGGGAGCTAACTACGAGCAGTACTTC. Translating it yields CASSQQAGANYEQYF.